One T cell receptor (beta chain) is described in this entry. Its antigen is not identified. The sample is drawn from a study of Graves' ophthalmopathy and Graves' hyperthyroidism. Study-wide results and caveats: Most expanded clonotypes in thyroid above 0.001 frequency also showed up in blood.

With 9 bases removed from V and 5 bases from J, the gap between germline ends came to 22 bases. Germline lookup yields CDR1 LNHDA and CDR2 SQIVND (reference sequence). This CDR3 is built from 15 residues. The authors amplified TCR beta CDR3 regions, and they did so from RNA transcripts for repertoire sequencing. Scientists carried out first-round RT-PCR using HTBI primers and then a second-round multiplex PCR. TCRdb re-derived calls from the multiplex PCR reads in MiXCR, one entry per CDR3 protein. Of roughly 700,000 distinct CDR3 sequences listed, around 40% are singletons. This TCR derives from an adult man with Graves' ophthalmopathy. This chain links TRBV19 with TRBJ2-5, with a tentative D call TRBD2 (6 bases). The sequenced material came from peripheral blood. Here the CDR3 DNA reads TGTGCCAGCAGCTCGCGACGGGGGAGGCGGGAGACCCAGTACTTC. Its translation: CASSSRRGRRETQYF.